Each of the 31 T cell receptor beta chains below was sequenced from the same sample in a study of OX40 agonist ivuxolimab in advanced cancers. Clones were sequenced by immunoSEQ multiplex PCR, and TCRdb holds only the in-frame ones, with some missing. The sample lists 69,000 or so clones, more than 75% occurring once. Here the sequenced sample was CD4+ or CD8+ T cells sorted from blood, taken in a trial of the OX40 agonist ivuxolimab. The receptor source for this set is an adult with an advanced solid tumor such as melanoma, head and neck, liver or kidney cancer.

This chain links TRBV5-1 with TRBJ1-5, with D unclear. Germline V gene data show CDR1 as SGHRS and CDR2 as YFSETQ. This CDR3 is 15 amino acids long. The ends were cut back, 0 bases at V and 5 bases at J, with 12 bases in the middle. This CDR3 reads CASSLAGKTDQPQHF. The CDR3 nucleotides read TGCGCCAGCAGCTTGGCGGGCAAAACCGATCAGCCCCAGCATTTT. The full variable domain, in which reference TRBV5-1 and TRBJ1-5 provide the parts outside the CDR3, is KAGVTQTPRYLIKTRGQQVTLSCSPISGHRSVSWYQQTPGQGLQFLFEYFSETQRNKGNFPGRFSGRQFSNSRSEMNVSTLELGDSALYLCASSLAGKTDQPQHFGDGTRLSIL.

V usage is TRBV10-3 and J usage is TRBJ2-3; 7 nucleotides line up with TRBD2. Germline CDR1 ENHRY, CDR2 SYGVKD. The CDR3 sequence is 17 residues long. V was clipped by 2 bases and J by 0 bases; unmatched bases: 8. The CDR3 loop is CAISETPAGSSTDTQYF. Written as DNA, the CDR3 is TGTGCCATCAGTGAGACCCCAGCGGGGAGTAGCACAGATACGCAGTATTTT.

The gene calls are TRBV27 and TRBJ1-4; 7 bases are a match to TRBD1. This CDR3 comprises 15 residues. Germline V gives CDR1 MNHEY, CDR2 SMNVEV (reference sequence). The J segment lost 1 base and the V segment lost 5 bases, leaving 4 bases of the junction unmatched. The CDR3 DNA sequence: TGTGCCAGCAGTCCAAGACAGGGAACTAATGAAAAACTGTTTTTT. Translation gives CASSPRQGTNEKLFF.

The chain combines TRBV5-1 with TRBJ2-1; D not certain. V lost 4 bases, J lost 0 bases, and 14 bases lay in between. CDR1 is SGHRS, CDR2 YFSETQ, per germline. The CDR3 runs to 16 residues. Here the CDR3 reads CASSLGPSSSYNEQFF. CDR3 nucleotide sequence: TGCGCCAGCAGCCTAGGACCCTCCAGCTCCTACAATGAGCAGTTCTTC.

This rearrangement joins TRBV10-1 to TRBJ2-1; D might be TRBD2 (6 bases). The CDR3 consists of 17 residues. Germline CDR1 reads WNHNN; CDR2 reads SYGVQD (reference sequence). V was trimmed by 2 bases and J by 12 bases, leaving 26 bases between them. The CDR3: CASSEMAGRGPLWGQFF. The CDR3 DNA is TGCGCCAGCAGTGAGATGGCGGGGCGGGGACCTCTCTGGGGGCAGTTCTTC.

The chain combines TRBV19 with TRBJ1-5; 7 bases are shared with TRBD1. Trimming took 8 bases from V and 0 from J; bases not matched to a gene: 13. Germline CDR1 LNHDA, CDR2 SQIVND (reference sequence). The CDR3 runs 17 residues. The CDR3 DNA is TGTGCCAGTCGACCTAGGGGGACAGAGTATAGCAATCAGCCCCAGCATTTT. Its protein product is CASRPRGTEYSNQPQHF.

The V gene is TRBV5-1, the J gene TRBJ1-2; D gene uncertain. Deletions cut 0 bases from V and 4 bases from J, with 13 bases between. Germline V gene sequence: CDR1 SGHRS, CDR2 YFSETQ. The CDR3 length is 15 residues. The CDR3 nucleotides are TGCGCCAGCAGCTTGGAACCCGGAACTGGCTATGGCTACACCTTC. This codes for CASSLEPGTGYGYTF.

The J gene is TRBJ2-1, the V gene TRBV5-5; D might be TRBD2 (5 bases). Between the trimmed V and J ends, which lost 4 bases and 3 bases, there was a span of 8 bases. CDR3 length equals 13 residues. CDR1 and CDR2 from the germline V gene are SGHKS and YYEKEE (reference sequence). The CDR3 bases are TGTGCCAGCAGCATCGGGGTCTACAATGAGCAGTTCTTC. Translation gives CASSIGVYNEQFF.

This clone was observed a few times. V and J are TRBV30 and TRBJ2-7, with D perhaps given as TRBD1 or TRBD2 (6 bases each). The CDR3 sequence is 12 residues long. The V and J ends lost 2 bases and 7 bases respectively, with 12 bases between them. Per the germline V gene, CDR1 is GTSNPN and CDR2 is SVGIG (reference sequence). DNA for the CDR3: TGTGCCTGGAGTAAGAGAGGGGGGGAGCAGTACTTC. Translating gives CAWSKRGGEQYF.

The rearrangement uses TRBV5-3 and TRBJ1-1, with D perhaps matching TRBD1 (5 bases). TRBV5-3 is flagged as an ORF with uncertain function. The CDR3 is made up of 14 amino acids. V was clipped by 4 bases and J by 1 base, with 11 bases between them. DNA for the CDR3: TGTGCCAGAAGCCCTTTGAGGGGGAACACTGAAGCTTTCTTT. Protein sequence: CARSPLRGNTEAFF.

The chain is built from TRBV5-1 and TRBJ2-7; the match to TRBD2 covers 12 bases. The CDR3 sequence is 16 residues long. V trimming: 0 bases; J trimming: 3 bases; junction bases outside the gene matches: 4. CDR1 SGHRS and CDR2 YFSETQ come from the germline V gene. CDR3 bases: TGCGCCAGCAGCTTGGTCCAACTAGCGGGAGGCTACGAGCAGTACTTC. It specifies CASSLVQLAGGYEQYF.

In this sample, this clone turned up a few times. V usage is TRBV5-4 and J usage is TRBJ2-3, with D perhaps being TRBD1 or TRBD2 (5 bases each). The CDR3 is made up of 14 amino acids. In germline, CDR1 is SGHNT, CDR2 YYREEE (reference sequence). The V and J ends lost 4 bases and 5 bases respectively, with 14 bases between them. The DNA of the CDR3 is TGTGCCAGCAGCGTTCAGGGAGAGAAAGATACGCAGTATTTT. Its translation: CASSVQGEKDTQYF. Full variable domain (remainder filled in from reference TRBV5-4 and TRBJ2-3): ETGVTQSPTHLIKTRGQQVTLRCSSQSGHNTVSWYQQALGQGPQFIFQYYREEENGRGNFPPRFSGLQFPNYSSELNVNALELDDSALYLCASSVQGEKDTQYFGPGTRLTVL.

The chain has TRBV4-1 and TRBJ1-2; 11 bases are a match to TRBD1. With V trimmed by 1 base and J by 4 bases, 2 bases remained unmatched. Germline V gives CDR1 MGHRA, CDR2 YSYEKL. This CDR3 is 15 amino acids long. The CDR3 DNA follows: TGCGCCAGCAGCCAAGTGGGGACAGGGGGCTATGGCTACACCTTC. Translated, it gives CASSQVGTGGYGYTF.

V is TRBV30 and J is TRBJ2-5, with TRBD2 matching over 8 bases. The CDR3 totals 14 residues. With 2 bases clipped from V and 1 base from J, the junction kept 3 bases outside the gene matches. Germline V lookup: CDR1 GTSNPN, CDR2 SVGIG (reference sequence). CDR3 residues: CAWSPGGAQETQYF. The DNA for the CDR3 is TGTGCCTGGAGTCCCGGGGGGGCCCAAGAGACCCAGTACTTC.

The chain joins TRBV5-4 to TRBJ1-2; 10 bases map to TRBD1. Germline V lookup: CDR1 SGHNT, CDR2 YYREEE (reference sequence). V lost 4 bases to trimming and J lost 2 bases; unmatched junction nucleotides: 5. CDR3 size: 15 residues. CDR3 amino acids: CASSTGTGVNYGYTF. The CDR3 DNA reads TGTGCCAGCAGCACCGGGACAGGGGTGAACTATGGCTACACCTTC.

Comment on this clone: Within the sample, other DNA sequences also encode this same CDR3. In DNA, the CDR3 is TGTGCCAGCAGCGTCAGCGGGAGCTCCTACAATGAGCAGTTCTTC. Its translation is CASSVSGSSYNEQFF. The chain combines TRBV9 with TRBJ2-1, with 8 bases lining up with TRBD2. The CDR3 contains 15 residues. Trimming at V came to 2 bases and at J to 0 bases, leaving 1 base not matched to a gene. CDR1 is SGDLS, CDR2 YYNGEE, per germline.

The gene calls are TRBV6-5 and TRBJ2-5, with TRBD2 as a possible D gene (5 bases). Looked up from germline, CDR1 is MNHEY and CDR2 is SVGAGI. Trimming left V 11 bases short and J 7 bases short, with 20 bases between. This CDR3 comprises 13 residues. In nucleotides, the CDR3 is TGTGCCGTCCGGACTCACCAGTCAGGGACCCAGTACTTC. It yields the protein CAVRTHQSGTQYF.

The table lists this clone with a count of one. The gene calls are TRBV6-5 and TRBJ1-2; a possible D gene is TRBD1 (6 bases). CDR3 size: 13 residues. V lost 6 bases, J lost 5 bases, and 13 bases lay in between. CDR1 and CDR2 (germline): MNHEY, SVGAGI. The CDR3 here is CASRAPGEYGYTF. The CDR3 region has the DNA TGTGCCAGCAGAGCGCCAGGGGAATATGGCTACACCTTC.

The chain links TRBV7-8 to TRBJ2-7; 7 bases fit TRBD1. The length of the CDR3 is 16 residues. Looked up from germline, CDR1 is SGHVS and CDR2 is FQNEAQ. The junction had 10 bases not matched to a gene; V was cut back by 5 bases and J by 0 bases. The CDR3 spells CASSAIARGSSYEQYF. The CDR3 DNA follows: TGTGCCAGCAGCGCCATAGCCAGGGGGAGCTCCTACGAGCAGTACTTC.

The gene calls are TRBV29-1 and TRBJ1-1; D remains ambiguous. Trimming left V 5 bases short and J 1 base short, with 5 bases between. The germline V gene has CDR1 SQVTM and CDR2 ANQGSEA. This CDR3 is built from 11 residues. CDR3 sequence reads: CSVRENTEAFF. The DNA of the CDR3 is TGCAGCGTTCGAGAGAACACTGAAGCTTTCTTT.

The genes are TRBV4-1 and TRBJ1-5, with a possible D match to TRBD1 (6 bases). Trimming removed 5 bases from V and 0 bases from J, with 14 bases in between. The CDR3 contains 16 residues. Germline V lookup: CDR1 MGHRA, CDR2 YSYEKL. CDR3: CASSKTSGASNQPQHF. In nucleotides, the CDR3 is TGCGCCAGCAGCAAGACATCAGGGGCTAGCAATCAGCCCCAGCATTTT.

The CDR3 DNA follows: TGTGCCAGCAGTGCCGTCCCAGGGAATTCACCCCTCCACTTT. Its translation: CASSAVPGNSPLHF. The chain carries TRBV6-4 and TRBJ1-6, with TRBD1 as a possible D gene (5 bases). The CDR3 runs 14 residues. The germline gives CDR1 MRHNA, CDR2 SNTAGT. Trimming cost V 4 bases and J 7 bases, with 11 bases left between them.

The chain joins TRBV2 to TRBJ1-2; D remains ambiguous. The CDR3 loop spans 12 amino acids. Trimming pared 6 bases from V and 4 bases from J, leaving 9 bases between. From germline, CDR1 is SNHLY and CDR2 FYNNEI. CDR3: CASSLRVYGYTF. DNA of the CDR3: TGTGCCAGCAGCCTTCGGGTCTATGGCTACACCTTC.

The V call is TRBV7-3, the J call TRBJ2-2; TRBD2 matches at 14 bases. The length of the CDR3 is 16 residues. With 4 bases clipped from V and 7 bases from J, the junction kept 5 bases outside the gene matches. CDR1 and CDR2 from the germline V gene are SGHTA and FQGTGA. The DNA of the CDR3 is TGTGCCAGCAGCTCGGGGACTAGCGGGAGATTCGGGGAGCTGTTTTTT. Residues: CASSSGTSGRFGELFF. The full variable domain, its missing parts supplied by reference TRBV7-3 and TRBJ2-2, is GAGVSQTPSNKVTEKGKYVELRCDPISGHTALYWYRQSLGQGPEFLIYFQGTGAADDSGLPNDRFFAVRPEGSVSTLKIQRTERGDSAVYLCASSSGTSGRFGELFFGEGSRLTVL.

This sequence joins TRBV30 and TRBJ2-3; 9 bases match TRBD2. V was clipped by 5 bases and J by 0 bases; unmatched bases: 3. The CDR3 has 14 residues. Germline lookup yields CDR1 GTSNPN and CDR2 SVGIG (reference sequence). The CDR3 DNA sequence: TGTGCCTGGGGTAGCGGGGGAAGCACAGATACGCAGTATTTT. Protein: CAWGSGGSTDTQYF.

The chain combines TRBV19 with TRBJ1-5; 8 bases align to TRBD1. J gave up 1 base and V 5 bases, and 7 bases lay outside the gene matches. Germline loops: CDR1 LNHDA, CDR2 SQIVND (reference sequence). CDR3 length equals 16 residues. CDR3 coding DNA: TGTGCCAGTAGTGCTACGACAGGGGTCAGCAATCAGCCCCAGCATTTT. Its protein product is CASSATTGVSNQPQHF.

V gene TRBV4-2 combines with J gene TRBJ2-7, with D possibly matching TRBD1 (6 bases). The V gene's germline CDR1 is LGHNA and CDR2 YNFKEQ. V dropped 2 bases and J dropped 2 bases, with 13 bases sitting between them. The CDR3 sequence is 15 residues long. The chain's CDR3 is CASSQTGTPTYEQYF. The CDR3 DNA follows: TGTGCCAGCAGCCAAACCGGGACACCGACCTACGAGCAGTACTTC.

The genes are TRBV12-5 and TRBJ1-5, with D possibly being TRBD1 (5 bases). CDR1 LGHNT and CDR2 FRNRAP come from the germline V gene. Between the trimmed V and J ends, which lost 1 base and 4 bases, there was a span of 8 bases. The CDR3 loop spans 14 amino acids. The CDR3: CASGLGGRNQPQHF. The CDR3 region has the DNA TGTGCTAGTGGTTTGGGGGGACGTAATCAGCCCCAGCATTTT.

The V gene is TRBV2, the J gene TRBJ2-7; 8 nucleotides match TRBD1. The ends lost 7 bases at V and 2 bases at J; junction bases unmatched: 4. The CDR3 is made up of 13 amino acids. CDR1 and CDR2 from the germline V gene are SNHLY and FYNNEI. The CDR3 region is CASIQGAPYEQYF. The CDR3 nucleotides read TGTGCCAGCATTCAGGGGGCTCCCTACGAGCAGTACTTC.

This clone was counted a few times. This chain connects TRBV28 to TRBJ1-3; D is ambiguous. The CDR3 consists of 13 residues. Trimming removed 5 bases from V and 9 bases from J, with 14 bases in between. Germline V gives CDR1 MDHEN, CDR2 SYDVKM. The CDR3 bases are TGTGCCAGCAGTACCCCTCCCCCCCCCACCATATATTTT. This encodes CASSTPPPPTIYF.

V is TRBV7-6 and J is TRBJ2-7, with TRBD1 matching 8 bases. CDR1 and CDR2 from the germline V gene are SGHVS and FNYEAQ. CDR3 length: 11 amino acids. After removal of 5 bases from V and 13 bases from J, the junction contained 7 bases not matched to a gene. CDR3 sequence (DNA): TGTGCCAGCAGCCTTGGGACAGGCCTCTACTTC. Translation gives CASSLGTGLYF.